The 18 T cell receptor beta chains listed next were all sequenced from one sample in a study of graft-versus-host responses after intestinal transplantation. These receptors have no known antigen. Here immunoSEQ multiplex PCR was the method, and the copy in TCRdb shows in-frame clones only, minus some. This sample has more than 95,000 clones, with 90% found just once. Material: unstimulated CD4+ T cells sorted from spleen or lymph node cells, obtained before intestinal transplant. The receptors here all came from a human donor who received an intestinal transplant.

The CDR3 spells CASSPSAQPSYNEQFF. The CDR3 DNA reads as TGTGCCAGCAGCCCTAGCGCACAGCCCTCCTACAATGAGCAGTTCTTC. The chain couples TRBV9 to TRBJ2-1, with D perhaps matching TRBD2 (6 bases). The V gene lost 4 bases and the J gene lost 0 bases, with 14 bases spanning the gap. The CDR3 spans 16 residues. The germline V gene encodes CDR1 SGDLS and CDR2 YYNGEE.

This clone was picked up a small number of times. CDR3 nucleotide sequence: TGTGCCAGCAGCTTAAACAGGGTTGGAACAGATACGCAGTATTTT. It yields the protein CASSLNRVGTDTQYF. The chain has TRBV7-8 and TRBJ2-3; tentatively, D is TRBD1 (6 bases). CDR3 size: 15 residues. Germline CDR1 is SGHVS and CDR2 is FQNEAQ. Deletions cut 2 bases from V and 3 bases from J, with 12 bases between.

The genes are TRBV2 and TRBJ1-5; no definite D call. The CDR3 extends over 14 amino acids. Germline CDR1 is SNHLY and CDR2 is FYNNEI. V was clipped by 4 bases and J by 3 bases, with 10 bases between them. The CDR3 bases are TGTGCCAGCAGTGGCATGAGCTACAATCAGCCCCAGCATTTT. It is translated as CASSGMSYNQPQHF.

V is TRBV7-9 and J is TRBJ1-4; D not certain. The germline gives CDR1 SEHNR, CDR2 FQNEAQ (reference sequence). CDR3 length: 13 residues. Trimming shortened V by 2 bases and J by 7 bases, and 8 bases separated the two germline ends. Written as DNA, the CDR3 is TGTGCCAGCAGCTTAAACGGTTTTGAAAAACTGTTTTTT. Translating it yields CASSLNGFEKLFF. Filled out from reference TRBV7-9 and TRBJ1-4, the complete variable domain reads DTGVSQNPRHKITKRGQNVTFRCDPISEHNRLYWYRQTLGQGPEFLTYFQNEAQLEKSRLLSDRFSAERPKGSFSTLEIQRTEQGDSAMYLCASSLNGFEKLFFGSGTQLSVL.

The V call is TRBV5-8, the J call TRBJ2-4, with D possibly matching TRBD2 (5 bases). Germline V gives CDR1 SGHTS, CDR2 YDEGEE. The CDR3 runs to 14 residues. The V end lost 5 bases, the J end lost 0 bases, and 9 bases lay between the germline ends. The CDR3 DNA follows: TGTGCCAGCAGTCTAGCCCTAGCCAAAAACATTCAGTACTTC. It is translated as CASSLALAKNIQYF.

This rearrangement joins TRBV19 to TRBJ1-1, with D perhaps matching TRBD1 (5 bases). The CDR3 extends over 17 amino acids. The ends were cut back, 7 bases at V and 1 base at J, with 22 bases in the middle. Per germline, CDR1 LNHDA and CDR2 SQIVND (reference sequence). CDR3 sequence reads: CASINRPGSSKNTEAFF. CDR3 sequence (DNA): TGTGCCAGTATTAACAGGCCAGGGTCGTCGAAGAACACTGAAGCTTTCTTT.

J is TRBJ1-1 and V is TRBV10-3; no firm D call. In germline, CDR1 is ENHRY, CDR2 SYGVKD. The length of the CDR3 is 11 residues. V dropped 8 bases and J dropped 4 bases, with 8 bases sitting between them. The CDR3 reads CAIDSGTEAFF. The CDR3 nucleotides read TGTGCCATCGACTCGGGCACTGAAGCTTTCTTT.

With regard to this clone: One end of the junction varies from germline; a read error may be responsible. This sequence joins TRBV15 and TRBJ1-1, with a possible D match to TRBD1 (5 bases). The germline V gene has CDR1 LNHNV and CDR2 YYDKDF (reference sequence). The CDR3 has 12 residues. The chain's CDR3 is CATSDQGTGAFF. CDR3 coding DNA: TGTGCCACCAGCGACCAGGGAACTGGAGCTTTCTTT.

The V and J genes are TRBV5-1 and TRBJ2-2; the match to TRBD1 covers 8 bases. The CDR3 is made up of 17 amino acids. The junction had 10 bases not matched to a gene; V was cut back by 4 bases and J by 2 bases. Germline CDR1 and CDR2: SGHRS and YFSETQ. The chain's CDR3 is CASSPRGQGLNTGELFF. DNA for the CDR3: TGCGCCAGCAGCCCTCGAGGACAGGGTCTTAACACCGGGGAGCTGTTTTTT. Together with reference TRBV5-1 and TRBJ2-2, the CDR3 gives the full variable domain: KAGVTQTPRYLIKTRGQQVTLSCSPISGHRSVSWYQQTPGQGLQFLFEYFSETQRNKGNFPGRFSGRQFSNSRSEMNVSTLELGDSALYLCASSPRGQGLNTGELFFGEGSRLTVL.

The J gene is TRBJ1-3, the V gene TRBV1; the D call in the table, TRBD1, was not verified against the DNA. TRBV1 is classified as a pseudogene. This CDR3 has 15 amino acids. CDR3 nucleotide sequence: TGCACCAGCAGCCGGGCTCTCCCCTCTGGAAACACCATATATTTT. This sequence encodes CTSSRALPSGNTIYF.

This chain joins TRBV6-1 and TRBJ2-1; 14 nucleotides line up with TRBD2. The CDR3 covers 15 residues. Looked up from germline, CDR1 is MNHNS and CDR2 is SASEGT. Trimming removed 6 bases from V and 7 bases from J; junction bases left unmatched: 5. CDR3 region: CASRYGTSGSNEQFF. The DNA for the CDR3 is TGTGCCAGCAGGTACGGGACTAGCGGGAGTAATGAGCAGTTCTTC.

The chain recombines TRBV7-9 with TRBJ2-6; TRBD2 might be the D (6 bases). The V end was cut by 1 base, the J end by 0 bases, with 16 bases between. CDR3 length: 19 residues. The V gene's germline CDR1 is SEHNR and CDR2 FQNEAQ (reference sequence). CDR3 loop: CASSLVAGPRYSGANVLTF. CDR3 DNA: TGTGCCAGCAGCTTAGTGGCGGGGCCCCGCTACTCTGGGGCCAACGTCCTGACTTTC.

The rearrangement links TRBV7-6 to TRBJ2-1, with D perhaps matching TRBD2 (5 bases). Trimming left V 1 base short and J 5 bases short, with 9 bases between. CDR3 length: 14 residues. The V gene's germline CDR1 is SGHVS and CDR2 FNYEAQ. The CDR3 region has the DNA TGTGCCAGCAGCTTAGGAGGGTTAGACAATGAGCAGTTCTTC. It translates to CASSLGGLDNEQFF.

The genes are TRBV6-6 and TRBJ1-5; TRBD1 is a possible D gene (6 bases). This CDR3 spans 16 amino acids. Germline CDR1 is MNHNY and CDR2 is SVGAGI (reference sequence). V was pared by 0 bases and J by 7 bases, with 16 bases between. Written as DNA, the CDR3 is TGTGCCAGCAGTTACTCGAAGGGGGTCTTGCGCCAGCCCCAGCATTTT. It is translated as CASSYSKGVLRQPQHF.

The rearrangement joins TRBV27 to TRBJ2-2; TRBD2 might be the D (5 bases). V was cut by 5 bases and J by 4 bases, with 14 bases left in between. Per the germline V gene, CDR1 is MNHEY and CDR2 is SMNVEV (reference sequence). CDR3 length: 15 residues. CDR3: CASSPGSLSTGELFF. CDR3 DNA sequence: TGTGCCAGCAGTCCGGGATCCCTGAGCACCGGGGAGCTGTTTTTT.

This chain links TRBV10-1 with TRBJ2-1; D is possibly TRBD2 (6 bases). Germline CDR1 and CDR2: WNHNN and SYGVQD (reference sequence). V was cut by 0 bases and J by 5 bases, with 8 bases left in between. The CDR3 consists of 14 residues. In nucleotides, the CDR3 is TGCGCCAGCAGTGAGTCGCGGGGTCACAATGAGCAGTTCTTC. Its translation: CASSESRGHNEQFF.

CDR3 bases: TGTGCCTGGAACTCAGTAGCGGGAGTCGGCGAGCAGTACTTC. The encoded protein is CAWNSVAGVGEQYF. The chain is built from TRBV30 and TRBJ2-7; 9 positions agree with TRBD2. V lost 4 bases to trimming and J lost 6 bases; unmatched junction nucleotides: 10. Germline loops: CDR1 GTSNPN, CDR2 SVGIG (reference sequence). The CDR3 loop spans 14 amino acids.

This chain uses TRBV19 with TRBJ2-7, with TRBD2 matching 9 bases. After removal of 5 bases from V and 0 bases from J, the junction contained 8 bases not matched to a gene. This CDR3 is 16 amino acids long. Germline lookup yields CDR1 LNHDA and CDR2 SQIVND (reference sequence). CDR3 amino acids: CASSLSSGTLSYEQYF. For the CDR3, the DNA is TGTGCCAGTAGTCTATCTAGCGGGACCCTCTCCTACGAGCAGTACTTC.